Sequencing of this T cell receptor (beta chain) was carried out in a study of vaccination and CD4 T cells after COVID-19. Comment on this clonotype: The antigen is unknown.

Treatment described: roughly 11-day PBMC culture with coronavirus spike peptide pools or control peptides (ViraFEST assay). The ViraFEST method relied on peptide pools to expand antigen-specific T cells, followed by TCR sequencing. Sequenced with the Oncomine TCR Beta short-read assay was DNA taken from cultured CD4+ T cells. TCRdb fed the PCR reads into MiXCR, producing one record per CDR3 protein. The sample records over 10,000 distinct CDR3 sequences, about 60% being singletons. This CDR3 is 14 amino acids long. The V gene's germline CDR1 is SGHTA and CDR2 FQGNSA. Sequenced: CD4+ T cells from blood, cultured in vitro. The rearrangement joins TRBV7-2 to TRBJ2-5; TRBD2 matches 9 bases. The TCR originated in a human donor who had recovered from COVID-19. The CDR3 region has the DNA TGTGCTTGCGGGGGGGGAGGGTTCCAAGAGACCCAGTACTTC. This encodes CACGGGGFQETQYF.